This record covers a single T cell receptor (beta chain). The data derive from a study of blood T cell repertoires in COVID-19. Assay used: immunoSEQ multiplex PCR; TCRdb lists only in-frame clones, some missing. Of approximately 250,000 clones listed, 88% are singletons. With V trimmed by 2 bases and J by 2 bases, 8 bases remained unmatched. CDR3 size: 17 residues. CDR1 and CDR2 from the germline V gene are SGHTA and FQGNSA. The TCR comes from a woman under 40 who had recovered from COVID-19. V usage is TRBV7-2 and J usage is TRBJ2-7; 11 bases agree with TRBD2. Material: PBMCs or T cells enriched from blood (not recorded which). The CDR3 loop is CASSLLAGGLGAYEQYF. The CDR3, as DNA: TGTGCCAGCAGCTTATTAGCGGGGGGGCTGGGGGCCTACGAGCAGTACTTC.